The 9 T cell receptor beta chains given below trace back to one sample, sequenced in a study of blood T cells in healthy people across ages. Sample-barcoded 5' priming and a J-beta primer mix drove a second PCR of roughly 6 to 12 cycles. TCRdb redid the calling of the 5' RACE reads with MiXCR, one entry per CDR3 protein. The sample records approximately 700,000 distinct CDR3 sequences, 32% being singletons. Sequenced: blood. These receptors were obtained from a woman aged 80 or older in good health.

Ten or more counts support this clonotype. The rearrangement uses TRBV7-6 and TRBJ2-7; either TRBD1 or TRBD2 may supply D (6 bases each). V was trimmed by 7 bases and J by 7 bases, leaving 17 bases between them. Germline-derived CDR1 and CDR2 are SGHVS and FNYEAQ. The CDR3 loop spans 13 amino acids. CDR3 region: CASTAKEGGEQYF. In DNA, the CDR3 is TGTGCCAGCACCGCTAAAGAGGGGGGTGAGCAGTACTTC.

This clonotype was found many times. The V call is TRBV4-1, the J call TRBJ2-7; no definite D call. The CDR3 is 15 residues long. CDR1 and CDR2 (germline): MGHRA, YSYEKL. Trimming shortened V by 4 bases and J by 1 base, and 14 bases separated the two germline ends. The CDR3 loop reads CASSPDEAFSYEQYF. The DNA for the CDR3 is TGCGCCAGCAGCCCCGACGAGGCGTTTTCCTACGAGCAGTACTTC.

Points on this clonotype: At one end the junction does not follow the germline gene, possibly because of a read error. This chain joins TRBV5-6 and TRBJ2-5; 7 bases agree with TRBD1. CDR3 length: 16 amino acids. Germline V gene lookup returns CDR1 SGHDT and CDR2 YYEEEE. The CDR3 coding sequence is TGTGCCAGCAGCTTGGCCAGGGGGTACGGGGCAGAGACCCGGTACTTC. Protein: CASSLARGYGAETRYF.

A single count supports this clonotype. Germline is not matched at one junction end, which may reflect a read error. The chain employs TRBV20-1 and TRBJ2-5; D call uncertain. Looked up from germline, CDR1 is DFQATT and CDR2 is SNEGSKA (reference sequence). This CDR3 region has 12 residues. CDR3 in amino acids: CRARQQQETQYF. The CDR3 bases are TGCAGGGCTAGGCAGCAGCAAGAGACCCAGTACTTC.

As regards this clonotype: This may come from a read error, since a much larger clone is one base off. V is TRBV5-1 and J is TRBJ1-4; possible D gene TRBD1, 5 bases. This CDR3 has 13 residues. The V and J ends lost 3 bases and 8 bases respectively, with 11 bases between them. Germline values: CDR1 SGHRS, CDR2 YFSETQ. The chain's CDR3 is CASSCEGEEKLFF. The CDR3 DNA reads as TGCGCCAGCAGCTGTGAAGGGGAGGAAAAACTGTTTTTT.

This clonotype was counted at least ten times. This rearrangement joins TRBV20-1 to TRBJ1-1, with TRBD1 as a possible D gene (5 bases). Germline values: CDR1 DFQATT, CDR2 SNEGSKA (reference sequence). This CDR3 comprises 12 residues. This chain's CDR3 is CRGLSQNVEAFF. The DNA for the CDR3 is TGCAGGGGACTGAGCCAGAATGTTGAAGCTTTCTTT.

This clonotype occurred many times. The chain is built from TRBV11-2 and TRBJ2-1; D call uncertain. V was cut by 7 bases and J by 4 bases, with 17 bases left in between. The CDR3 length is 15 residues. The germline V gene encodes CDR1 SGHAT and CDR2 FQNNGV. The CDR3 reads CASTDVPTGYNEQFF. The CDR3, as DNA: TGTGCCAGCACGGACGTGCCAACTGGGTACAATGAGCAGTTCTTC.

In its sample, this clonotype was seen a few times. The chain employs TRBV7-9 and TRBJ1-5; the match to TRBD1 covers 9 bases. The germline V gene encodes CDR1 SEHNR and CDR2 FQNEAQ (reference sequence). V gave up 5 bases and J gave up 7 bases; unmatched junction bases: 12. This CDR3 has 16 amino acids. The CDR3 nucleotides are TGTGCCAGCAGCCCAAGTGAGACAGGGGGGGACCAGCCCCAGCATTTT. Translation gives CASSPSETGGDQPQHF.

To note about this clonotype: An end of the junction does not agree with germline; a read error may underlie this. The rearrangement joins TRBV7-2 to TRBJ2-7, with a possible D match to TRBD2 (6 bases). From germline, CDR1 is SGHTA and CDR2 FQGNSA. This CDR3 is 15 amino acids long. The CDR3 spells CTSSSGGSSYNERYF. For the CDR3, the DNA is TGTACCAGCAGCTCTGGGGGGAGCTCCTACAATGAGCGGTACTTC. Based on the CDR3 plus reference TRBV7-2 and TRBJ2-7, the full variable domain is GAGVSQSPSNKVTEKGKDVELRCDPISGHTALYWYRQSLGQGLEFLIYFQGNSAPDKSGLPSDRFSAERTGGSVSTLTIQRTQQEDSAVYLCTSSSGGSSYNERYFGPGTRLTVT.